A selection of T cell receptor beta chains follows, all from one sample in a study of CXCR3-negative and CXCR3-positive naive CD8 T cells. TCRdb reworked the 5' RACE reads into one entry per CDR3 protein, no DNA. The sample is made up of 50,000 to 65,000 distinct CDR3 sequences, and the top ten hold 0.7% to 0.95% of it. The sequenced sample consisted of naive CXCR3+ CD8+ T cells from blood. All receptors derive from a human donor in good health. Some clones in this sample may be carry-over from other donors' samples. Each CDR3 is given with its conserved first and last residue.

V gene	J gene	CDR3 protein
TRBV4-2	TRBJ2-5	CASSQDFRTRETQYF
TRBV7-2	TRBJ1-3	CASRGDSGNTIYF
TRBV29-1	TRBJ1-1	CSVETGDMNTEAFF
TRBV7-2	TRBJ2-7	CASSLSGEQYF
TRBV12-3/TRBV12-4	TRBJ2-3	CASRTSGSTDTQYF
TRBV11-2	TRBJ2-5	CASSFVVGGETQYF
TRBV23-1	TRBJ2-1	CASSQRWTDSSYNEQFF
TRBV7-9	TRBJ2-7	CASSFVGTGGAYEQYF
TRBV28	TRBJ2-3	CASSPPWNGPRDTQYF
TRBV7-9	TRBJ2-7	CASSLLGTSYEQYF
TRBV27	TRBJ1-5	CASRSLWDSNQPQHF
TRBV7-9	TRBJ2-7	CASSSRTGGGYEQYF
TRBV5-4	TRBJ2-3	CASSSDSVGTDTQYF
TRBV20-1	TRBJ2-2	CSASTAGELFF
TRBV11-3	TRBJ2-5	CASSPGLAAETQYF
TRBV5-6	TRBJ2-1	CASSPLTRGNEQFF
TRBV11-3	TRBJ2-7	CASSLGSSGGDEQYF
TRBV19	TRBJ2-7	CASIHGDRASSYEQYF
TRBV20-1	TRBJ2-7	CSAIDVEDYEQYF
TRBV29-1	TRBJ2-1	CSLRQGILDGQFF
TRBV7-6	TRBJ2-3	CASSLAGGTDTQYF
TRBV14	TRBJ1-2	CASSPYRNYGYTF